The 27 T cell receptor beta chains listed next were all sequenced from one sample in a study of neoadjuvant anti-PD-1 for oral cavity cancer. Using immunoSEQ multiplex PCR, the repertoire was profiled, and TCRdb retains in-frame clones only, with some absent. Of 6,000 to 7,500 clones listed, about 46% are singletons. Sequencing was performed on tumor tissue, taken before nivolumab (anti-PD-1) treatment. Every receptor here comes from a person aged 35-79 years with oral cavity squamous cell carcinoma.

The rearrangement joins TRBV7-2 to TRBJ2-1, with 7 bases matching TRBD2. The CDR3 runs 15 residues. The V gene end was trimmed by 1 base and the J gene end by 9 bases; junction bases not matched to a gene: 9. Germline CDR1 reads SGHTA; CDR2 reads FQGNSA. This CDR3 reads CASSLGASGGLEQFF. The CDR3 DNA sequence: TGTGCCAGCAGCTTAGGGGCCTCGGGAGGTCTTGAGCAGTTCTTC.

This sequence joins TRBV5-4 and TRBJ2-2; no firm D call. The V and J ends lost 4 bases and 4 bases respectively, with 14 bases between them. The CDR3 is 15 amino acids. Germline V gene sequence: CDR1 SGHNT, CDR2 YYREEE (reference sequence). CDR3 region: CASSDSRRVTGELFF. The CDR3 nucleotides are TGTGCCAGCAGCGATTCTAGACGAGTCACCGGGGAGCTGTTTTTT.

The V call is TRBV4-3, the J call TRBJ2-2; TRBD1 is a possible D gene (6 bases). V shed 0 bases and J shed 4 bases, with 18 bases lying between them. Germline V gene sequence: CDR1 LGHNA, CDR2 YSLEER. CDR3 length equals 18 residues. For the CDR3, the DNA is TGCGCCAGCAGCCAAGATGTGAGGTCAGGGGCGGGCACCGGGGAGCTGTTTTTT. Translating gives CASSQDVRSGAGTGELFF.

This clone was seen a single time. The V and J genes are TRBV7-9 and TRBJ2-3; D ambiguous. Per the germline V gene, CDR1 is SEHNR and CDR2 is FQNEAQ (reference sequence). The V gene lost 1 base and the J gene lost 2 bases, with 4 bases spanning the gap. The CDR3 runs to 13 residues. The CDR3 spells CASSLDPTDTQYF. The CDR3 region has the DNA TGTGCCAGCAGCTTAGACCCCACAGATACGCAGTATTTT.

This clone was seen a handful of times. The J gene is TRBJ1-5, the V gene TRBV6-6; TRBD1 agrees at 7 bases. CDR3 length: 16 residues. The germline V gene has CDR1 MNHNY and CDR2 SVGAGI (reference sequence). V shed 0 bases and J 2 bases; nucleotides not matched to a gene: 4. The CDR3 DNA is TGTGCCAGCAGTTACTCGACAGGGTTAGGCAATCAGCCCCAGCATTTT. Its protein is CASSYSTGLGNQPQHF.

The chain uses TRBV7-6 and TRBJ1-1; D not resolved. V lost 1 base and J lost 0, with 6 bases in between. This CDR3 comprises 14 residues. CDR1 SGHVS and CDR2 FNYEAQ come from the germline V gene. The CDR3: CASSLGPMNTEAFF. CDR3 nucleotides: TGTGCCAGCAGCTTAGGTCCGATGAACACTGAAGCTTTCTTT. The variable domain in full, with the rest retrieved from reference TRBV7-6 and TRBJ1-1, is GAGVSQSPRYKVTKRGQDVALRCDPISGHVSLYWYRQALGQGPEFLTYFNYEAQQDKSGLPNDRFSAERPEGSISTLTIQRTEQRDSAMYRCASSLGPMNTEAFFGQGTRLTVV.

V usage is TRBV29-1 and J usage is TRBJ2-7; a possible D gene is TRBD1 (7 bases). The CDR3 consists of 12 residues. CDR1 is SQVTM and CDR2 is ANQGSEA in the germline V gene. Between the trimmed V and J ends, which lost 8 bases and 6 bases, there was a span of 17 bases. Here the CDR3 DNA reads TGCAGCTGTGACAGGGCGGGGTCCGAGCAGTACTTC. It translates to CSCDRAGSEQYF.

This chain uses TRBV15 with TRBJ1-1; D might be TRBD1 (6 bases). Germline values: CDR1 LNHNV, CDR2 YYDKDF (reference sequence). V was cut by 0 bases and J by 7 bases, with 12 bases left in between. There are 14 residues in the CDR3. The CDR3 bases are TGTGCCACCAGCAGAGATAGGGGGGCCCTTGAAGCTTTCTTT. Translated, it gives CATSRDRGALEAFF.

Turning to this clone: This sample also contains other DNA sequences that code for the same CDR3. This chain uses TRBV5-1 with TRBJ2-1, with 10 bases fitting TRBD1. Germline trimming cut 4 bases from V and 0 bases from J; bases unmatched to any gene: 16. The CDR3 has 20 residues. The V gene's germline CDR1 is SGHRS and CDR2 YFSETQ. CDR3 in DNA: TGCGCCAGCAGCGCCCCGGGACAGGGGTTTGAGAGGAGCTCCTACAATGAGCAGTTCTTC. This codes for CASSAPGQGFERSSYNEQFF.

The CDR3 DNA is TGTGCCAGCAGCCCGACTAGCGGCAACAATGAGCAGTTCTTC. This codes for CASSPTSGNNEQFF. This chain connects TRBV6-4 to TRBJ2-1; 9 bases are a match to TRBD2. The trim removed 6 bases at V and 5 bases at J, leaving 5 bases unmatched. The CDR3 totals 14 residues. Germline loops: CDR1 MRHNA, CDR2 SNTAGT.

The gene calls are TRBV5-4 and TRBJ1-1, with 11 bases that match TRBD1. V dropped 4 bases and J dropped 2; count of bases not matched to a gene: 10. The germline gives CDR1 SGHNT, CDR2 YYREEE (reference sequence). The CDR3 runs 17 residues. The CDR3 DNA is TGTGCCAGCAGCCCAAGGGGGGACAGGGGGGTAAACACTGAAGCTTTCTTT. It yields the protein CASSPRGDRGVNTEAFF.

This rearrangement joins TRBV5-1 to TRBJ2-3, with TRBD2 matching 11 bases. Germline V gene sequence: CDR1 SGHRS, CDR2 YFSETQ. V trimming: 4 bases; J trimming: 5 bases; junction bases outside the gene matches: 9. The CDR3 covers 16 residues. In DNA form, the CDR3 reads TGCGCCAGCAGCGTTACTAGCGGGGGAAGAGGAGATACGCAGTATTTT. Translated, it gives CASSVTSGGRGDTQYF.

The V call is TRBV6-5, the J call TRBJ2-7; D gene unclear. Trimming removed 4 bases from V and 9 bases from J, with 10 bases in between. This CDR3 contains 11 residues. Germline CDR1 MNHEY, CDR2 SVGAGI. The CDR3 reads CASSLGMGQYF. DNA of the CDR3: TGTGCCAGCAGTTTAGGAATGGGGCAGTACTTC.

This rearrangement joins TRBV2 to TRBJ2-1; tentative D call: TRBD1 (6 bases). V lost 5 bases to trimming and J lost 4 bases, with 15 bases between them. The CDR3 loop spans 15 amino acids. Germline assignment: CDR1 SNHLY and CDR2 FYNNEI. CDR3 in amino acids: CASSRWTELYNEQFF. For the CDR3, the DNA is TGTGCCAGCAGTCGATGGACAGAACTGTACAATGAGCAGTTCTTC.

The chain has TRBV2 and TRBJ2-5, with TRBD2 matching over 7 bases. The ends lost 6 bases at V and 0 bases at J; junction bases unmatched: 1. From germline, CDR1 is SNHLY and CDR2 FYNNEI. The CDR3 extends over 13 amino acids. The CDR3 nucleotides read TGTGCCAGCAGCGGGACTAACCAAGAGACCCAGTACTTC. It codes for CASSGTNQETQYF.

This chain uses TRBV18 with TRBJ1-5; the D is unclear. This CDR3 comprises 13 residues. Germline V gene sequence: CDR1 KGHSH, CDR2 LQKENI. Trimming removed 3 bases from V and 5 bases from J, with 8 bases in between. CDR3 nucleotides: TGTGCCAGCTCACCCAAAGAGGATCAGCCCCAGCATTTT. Translated, it gives CASSPKEDQPQHF. The full variable domain, completed using reference TRBV18 and TRBJ1-5, is NAGVMQNPRHLVRRRGQEARLRCSPMKGHSHVYWYRQLPEEGLKFMVYLQKENIIDESGMPKERFSAEFPKEGPSILRIQQVVRGDSAAYFCASSPKEDQPQHFGDGTRLSIL.

By proportion, this clone is medium-sized. V gene TRBV10-3 combines with J gene TRBJ1-3; TRBD1 might be the D (5 bases). V lost 10 bases, J lost 0 bases, and 13 bases lay in between. Germline CDR1 reads ENHRY; CDR2 reads SYGVKD. The CDR3 has 14 residues. The CDR3 coding sequence is TGTGCCACCGCGGACACCAACTCTGGAAACACCATATATTTT. Protein: CATADTNSGNTIYF.

This clone was counted only a few times. The chain recombines TRBV6-1 with TRBJ2-1; the match to TRBD1 covers 8 bases. CDR1 is MNHNS, CDR2 SASEGT, per germline. The CDR3 has 14 amino acids. The V gene end was trimmed by 6 bases and the J gene end by 9 bases; junction bases not matched to a gene: 10. For the CDR3, the DNA is TGTGCCAGCAGAGGGACAGGTAAAAGCCCTGAGCAGTTCTTC. Translation gives CASRGTGKSPEQFF.

The chain joins TRBV2 to TRBJ2-1; the match to TRBD1 covers 8 bases. CDR3 length: 15 residues. Germline-derived CDR1 and CDR2 are SNHLY and FYNNEI. Trimming at V came to 6 bases and at J to 4 bases, leaving 8 bases not matched to a gene. For the CDR3, the DNA is TGTGCCAGCAGGGAACCCACAGGGGGTTACAATGAGCAGTTCTTC. Amino acid sequence: CASREPTGGYNEQFF.

The chain has TRBV19 and TRBJ1-4; unclear D gene. Germline V gene sequence: CDR1 LNHDA, CDR2 SQIVND (reference sequence). V lost 7 bases and J 7 bases, leaving 13 bases between the germline ends. This CDR3 is built from 13 residues. The CDR3 protein is CASMSTAREKLFF. CDR3 coding DNA: TGTGCCAGTATGTCTACGGCGCGTGAAAAACTGTTTTTT.

The rearrangement joins TRBV7-2 to TRBJ1-1; D remains ambiguous. Trimming took off 0 bases at V and 5 bases at J, with 10 bases between the two ends. CDR1 is SGHTA, CDR2 FQGNSA, per germline. CDR3 length equals 14 residues. The CDR3 region is CASSLAWDGTEAFF. The DNA of the CDR3 is TGTGCCAGCAGCTTAGCGTGGGATGGGACTGAAGCTTTCTTT. The whole variable domain, filled in from reference TRBV7-2 and TRBJ1-1, reads GAGVSQSPSNKVTEKGKDVELRCDPISGHTALYWYRQSLGQGLEFLIYFQGNSAPDKSGLPSDRFSAERTGGSVSTLTIQRTQQEDSAVYLCASSLAWDGTEAFFGQGTRLTVV.

The chain carries TRBV5-8 and TRBJ1-4, with 7 bases aligning to TRBD1. Germline-derived CDR1 and CDR2 are SGHTS and YDEGEE. Trimming took 0 bases from V and 5 from J; bases not matched to a gene: 1. This CDR3 is built from 14 residues. The CDR3 DNA reads TGTGCCAGCAGCTTGGTACAGGGGAATGAAAAACTGTTTTTT. Its protein is CASSLVQGNEKLFF.

This clone was counted a few times. J is TRBJ1-5 and V is TRBV4-1; no clear D. This CDR3 has 15 amino acids. The V end was cut by 1 base, the J end by 0 bases, with 7 bases between. Germline assignment: CDR1 MGHRA and CDR2 YSYEKL. The CDR3 DNA sequence: TGCGCCAGCAGCCAAGTCGTGGATAGCAATCAGCCCCAGCATTTT. This gives the protein CASSQVVDSNQPQHF.

This clone was counted a few times. The genes are TRBV6-1 and TRBJ1-2; TRBD1 might be the D (5 bases). The germline V gene has CDR1 MNHNS and CDR2 SASEGT. The V and J ends lost 3 bases and 4 bases respectively, with 12 bases between them. The CDR3 is 14 amino acids. This CDR3 is CASSEGRVLYGYTF. For the CDR3, the DNA is TGTGCCAGCAGTGAGGGCAGGGTCCTCTATGGCTACACCTTC.

The CDR3 loop reads CATDRQGKGGYTF. The CDR3 DNA reads TGTGCCACAGACAGACAGGGGAAAGGGGGCTACACCTTC. The chain has TRBV19 and TRBJ1-2, with TRBD1 identical over 8 bases. From germline, CDR1 is LNHDA and CDR2 SQIVND (reference sequence). The V segment lost 10 bases and the J segment 8 bases; nucleotides outside the gene matches: 12. CDR3 length equals 13 residues.

In its sample, this clone was seen a few times. This sequence joins TRBV11-2 and TRBJ2-5, with 7 bases matching TRBD2. The germline V gene encodes CDR1 SGHAT and CDR2 FQNNGV. J gave up 5 bases and V 1 base, and 10 bases lay outside the gene matches. The CDR3 spans 16 residues. CDR3 DNA: TGTGCCAGCAGCTTAGCGGGATACGGGAGGTCGGAGACCCAGTACTTC. Its translation: CASSLAGYGRSETQYF.

V is TRBV18 and J is TRBJ2-7; 10 bases match TRBD1. J was trimmed by 2 bases and V by 1 base; bases with no gene match: 5. The CDR3 runs to 16 residues. CDR1 is KGHSH and CDR2 is LQKENI in the germline V gene. CDR3 residues: CASSPRSGTGAYEQYF. CDR3 in DNA: TGTGCCAGCTCACCACGGTCCGGGACAGGGGCCTACGAGCAGTACTTC.